The 6 T cell receptor beta chains given below trace back to one sample, sequenced in a study of T cell repertoires in cytomegalovirus infection. One entry per CDR3 protein, called by TCRdb with MiXCR from the reads. The data show about 160,000 distinct CDR3 sequences, about a fifth seen once. Their cognate antigens are unknown. This material consisted of CD8+ T cells from cultured PBMCs, taken from culture after CMV antigen stimulation. These receptors were obtained from a human donor in good health (CMV status not recorded). Some clones in this sample may be carry-over from other donors' samples.

The J gene is TRBJ1-5, the V gene TRBV7-8; D unclear. The CDR3 runs 17 residues. The germline gives CDR1 SGHVS, CDR2 FQNEAQ. V was clipped by 1 base and J by 0 bases, with 13 bases between them. This CDR3 reads CASSLESDTFSNQPQHF. The CDR3 DNA reads TGTGCCAGCAGCTTAGAATCTGACACCTTTAGCAATCAGCCCCAGCATTTT.

This clonotype was counted at least ten times. The genes are TRBV7-2 and TRBJ2-3; 11 nucleotides align to TRBD2. The ends lost 5 bases at V and 6 bases at J; junction bases unmatched: 16. This CDR3 contains 18 residues. CDR1 and CDR2 from the germline V gene are SGHTA and FQGNSA. The CDR3 loop is CASSRHVGASGGSDTQYF. The CDR3, as DNA: TGTGCCAGCAGCCGTCATGTAGGGGCTAGCGGGGGGTCGGATACGCAGTATTTT.

This clonotype appeared a few times. The chain links TRBV6-2 or TRBV6-3 to TRBJ2-2, with D perhaps TRBD2 (5 bases). The germline gives CDR1 MNHEY, CDR2 SVGEGT. This CDR3 contains 15 residues. V was trimmed by 1 base and J by 1 base, leaving 7 bases between them. In nucleotides, the CDR3 is TGTGCCAGCAGTTACTTGGGGAGGAACACCGGGGAGCTGTTTTTT. Translation gives CASSYLGRNTGELFF.

The CDR3 sequence: CASSYPLGGAGGEKLFF. CDR3 nucleotides: TGTGCCAGCAGTTACCCCCTCGGGGGGGCTGGGGGAGAAAAACTGTTTTTT. The chain combines TRBV28 with TRBJ1-4; maybe TRBD1 (6 bases). V dropped 4 bases and J dropped 8 bases, with 23 bases sitting between them. This CDR3 is 17 amino acids long. CDR1 is MDHEN and CDR2 is SYDVKM in the germline V gene.

This clonotype was counted only a few times. This chain uses TRBV6-9 with TRBJ1-1; D gene uncertain. This CDR3 is 17 amino acids long. The germline CDR1 and CDR2 sequences are MNHGY and SVAAGI. Trimming cost V 5 bases and J 2 bases, with 21 bases left between them. The CDR3 bases are TGTGCCAGCAGTACCGGAGGGTCGTGGAGGAGAAACACTGAAGCTTTCTTT. This gives the protein CASSTGGSWRRNTEAFF.

This clonotype has more than one count but fewer than ten. The chain employs TRBV7-2 and TRBJ2-7, with D unresolved. Germline CDR1 is SGHTA and CDR2 is FQGNSA. This CDR3 region has 14 residues. Trimming took off 2 bases at V and 3 bases at J, with 11 bases between the two ends. The DNA of the CDR3 is TGTGCCAGCAGCTTATGGACGGTAAACTACGAGCAGTACTTC. Residues: CASSLWTVNYEQYF. The variable domain in full, with the rest retrieved from reference TRBV7-2 and TRBJ2-7, is GAGVSQSPSNKVTEKGKDVELRCDPISGHTALYWYRQSLGQGLEFLIYFQGNSAPDKSGLPSDRFSAERTGGSVSTLTIQRTQQEDSAVYLCASSLWTVNYEQYFGPGTRLTVT.